Following are 24 T cell receptor beta chains from one sample sequenced in a study of PD-L1 blockade in urothelial cancer. As to time point: pretreatment peripheral blood. Sequencing used immunoSEQ multiplex PCR; TCRdb keeps in-frame clones, though not all of them. This table has 86,000 or so clones, about 85% appearing once. Sample: PBMCs, taken around atezolizumab (anti-PD-L1) treatment. These receptors all stem from a man in his sixties with urothelial cancer.

J is TRBJ1-2 and V is TRBV5-5; 7 positions match TRBD1. The germline V gene encodes CDR1 SGHKS and CDR2 YYEKEE (reference sequence). J was trimmed by 3 bases and V by 4 bases; bases with no gene match: 6. The CDR3 is 14 residues long. CDR3 sequence reads: CASSTGTVYYGYTF. Written as DNA, the CDR3 is TGTGCCAGCAGCACTGGGACAGTGTACTATGGCTACACCTTC.

This chain joins TRBV7-3 and TRBJ2-3; D possibly corresponds to TRBD2 (6 bases). V lost 2 bases, J lost 5 bases, and 14 bases lay in between. CDR1 and CDR2 (germline): SGHTA, FQGTGA. The CDR3 is 15 residues long. For the CDR3, the DNA is TGTGCCAGCAGCTTAGGGCCGGGGGTTGGAGATACGCAGTATTTT. Translated, it gives CASSLGPGVGDTQYF.

The rearrangement joins TRBV10-3 to TRBJ1-1; the D is unclear. Germline V gene lookup returns CDR1 ENHRY and CDR2 SYGVKD. V lost 8 bases and J 11 bases, leaving 24 bases between the germline ends. The CDR3 contains 14 residues. CDR3 in DNA: TGTGCCATCGGTAGTACGGGCGATCTGGAGGGTGCTTTCTTT. Its translation: CAIGSTGDLEGAFF.

The chain joins TRBV5-1 to TRBJ1-1; 7 nucleotides match TRBD1. The germline CDR1 and CDR2 sequences are SGHRS and YFSETQ. Unmatched junction bases numbered 4, after V lost 4 bases and J lost 1 base. CDR3 length: 14 amino acids. The CDR3 reads CASSKGAANTEAFF. In nucleotides, the CDR3 is TGCGCCAGCAGCAAGGGGGCGGCGAACACTGAAGCTTTCTTT.

CDR3 DNA sequence: TGTGCCAGCAGTTTGTCCAATCCCCACCAAGAGACCCAGTACTTC. This encodes CASSLSNPHQETQYF. The V and J genes are TRBV28 and TRBJ2-5; D is unclear. Per the germline V gene, CDR1 is MDHEN and CDR2 is SYDVKM. The CDR3 is 15 amino acids. Trimming took off 3 bases at V and 0 bases at J, with 11 bases between the two ends. The whole variable domain, remainder taken from reference TRBV28 and TRBJ2-5, is DVKVTQSSRYLVKRTGEKVFLECVQDMDHENMFWYRQDPGLGLRLIYFSYDVKMKEKGDIPEGYSVSREKKERFSLILESASTNQTSMYLCASSLSNPHQETQYFGPGTRLLVL.

The J gene is TRBJ2-3, the V gene TRBV5-4, with 8 bases identical to TRBD2. This CDR3 region has 14 residues. The junction had 3 bases not matched to a gene; V was cut back by 4 bases and J by 2 bases. Looked up from germline, CDR1 is SGHNT and CDR2 is YYREEE (reference sequence). The CDR3 is CASSAGGHTDTQYF. CDR3 bases: TGTGCCAGCAGCGCGGGGGGACACACAGATACGCAGTATTTT. Using reference TRBV5-4 and TRBJ2-3 for the parts outside the CDR3, the full variable domain is ETGVTQSPTHLIKTRGQQVTLRCSSQSGHNTVSWYQQALGQGPQFIFQYYREEENGRGNFPPRFSGLQFPNYSSELNVNALELDDSALYLCASSAGGHTDTQYFGPGTRLTVL.

The CDR3 DNA reads TGTGCCAGCAAGGGGGCCTTGATAGATACGCAGTATTTT. Its protein is CASKGALIDTQYF. The rearrangement joins TRBV2 to TRBJ2-3; 7 bases fit TRBD1. J lost 5 bases, V lost 7 bases, and 6 bases had no gene match. The CDR3 has 13 amino acids. The germline CDR1 and CDR2 sequences are SNHLY and FYNNEI.

In this sample, this clone turned up a few times. The chain couples TRBV5-4 to TRBJ1-4, with TRBD1 as a possible D gene (5 bases). V lost 5 bases to trimming and J lost 1 base, with 9 bases between them. Germline V CDR1 and CDR2: SGHNT, YYREEE (reference sequence). CDR3 size: 14 residues. The CDR3, as DNA: TGTGCCAGCAGTAGGCAGGGAACTAATGAAAAACTGTTTTTT. This sequence encodes CASSRQGTNEKLFF.

This clone came up a few times. The chain is built from TRBV5-1 and TRBJ2-2; TRBD2 might be the D (6 bases). V was trimmed by 4 bases and J by 7 bases, leaving 23 bases between them. The CDR3 has 17 residues. The germline gives CDR1 SGHRS, CDR2 YFSETQ. CDR3 nucleotide sequence: TGCGCCAGCAGCATGGGACTCCAAAAGCCTTTGGTCGGGGAGCTGTTTTTT. It translates to CASSMGLQKPLVGELFF.

This chain uses TRBV6-1 with TRBJ2-7; 12 nucleotides align to TRBD1. The CDR3 contains 14 residues. The ends lost 6 bases at V and 2 bases at J; junction bases unmatched: 2. Germline V gives CDR1 MNHNS, CDR2 SASEGT. The CDR3 reads CASRGTGGPYEQYF. The CDR3 DNA reads TGTGCCAGCAGGGGGACAGGGGGCCCCTACGAGCAGTACTTC.

This clone was seen only once. V and J are TRBV15 and TRBJ1-4; 8 positions match TRBD1. The CDR3 has 14 amino acids. Germline V gene lookup returns CDR1 LNHNV and CDR2 YYDKDF (reference sequence). With V trimmed by 3 bases and J by 4 bases, 1 base remained unmatched. In DNA form, the CDR3 reads TGTGCCACCAGCAGGGACAGGGTTAATGAAAAACTGTTTTTT. Protein: CATSRDRVNEKLFF. Full variable domain (remainder filled in from reference TRBV15 and TRBJ1-4): DAMVIQNPRYQVTQFGKPVTLSCSQTLNHNVMYWYQQKSSQAPKLLFHYYDKDFNNEADTPDNFQSRRPNTSFCFLDIRSPGLGDTAMYLCATSRDRVNEKLFFGSGTQLSVL.

This clone was counted only a few times. The V and J genes are TRBV2 and TRBJ1-5; a weak D match, TRBD1 (5 bases). The CDR3 length is 14 residues. Germline lookup yields CDR1 SNHLY and CDR2 FYNNEI. Trimming cost V 4 bases and J 7 bases, with 14 bases left between them. The chain's CDR3 is CASSVGQGRQPQHF. The CDR3 coding sequence is TGTGCCAGCAGTGTGGGGCAGGGCAGGCAGCCCCAGCATTTT.

The V and J genes are TRBV19 and TRBJ1-3, with D possibly matching TRBD1 (6 bases). The CDR3 totals 15 residues. Germline CDR1 is LNHDA and CDR2 is SQIVND (reference sequence). The germline V and J ends were trimmed by 3 bases and 4 bases, with 13 bases remaining between them. CDR3 nucleotide sequence: TGTGCCAGTAGTATCTTGGGGGCGCTCGGAAACACCATATATTTT. This gives the protein CASSILGALGNTIYF. Complete variable domain (other parts from reference TRBV19 and TRBJ1-3): DGGITQSPKYLFRKEGQNVTLSCEQNLNHDAMYWYRQDPGQGLRLIYYSQIVNDFQKGDIAEGYSVSREKKESFPLTVTSAQKNPTAFYLCASSILGALGNTIYFGEGSWLTVV.

The chain has TRBV29-1 and TRBJ1-2; no reliable D call. Germline CDR1 SQVTM, CDR2 ANQGSEA. This CDR3 region has 13 residues. Trimming cost V 6 bases and J 1 base, with 12 bases left between them. CDR3 in DNA: TGCAGCGTGCTAGAAGGCAGTAACTATGGCTACACCTTC. Translating it yields CSVLEGSNYGYTF.

This chain joins TRBV6-5 and TRBJ1-1; no firm D call. Trimming took off 2 bases at V and 3 bases at J, with 7 bases between the two ends. The CDR3 sequence is 13 residues long. CDR1 and CDR2 from the germline V gene are MNHEY and SVGAGI. DNA for the CDR3: TGTGCCAGCAGTTACGTCGGGTACACTGAAGCTTTCTTT. Protein sequence: CASSYVGYTEAFF.

The gene calls are TRBV15 and TRBJ2-3; a possible D gene is TRBD2 (6 bases). CDR3 size: 18 residues. In germline, CDR1 is LNHNV, CDR2 YYDKDF (reference sequence). V dropped 0 bases and J dropped 0 bases, with 16 bases sitting between them. This CDR3 reads CATSRDLASALSTDTQYF. The DNA for the CDR3 is TGTGCCACCAGCAGAGATCTAGCTAGCGCACTTAGCACAGATACGCAGTATTTT.

This chain connects TRBV9 to TRBJ2-1; D gene ambiguous. Germline lookup yields CDR1 SGDLS and CDR2 YYNGEE. The CDR3 is made up of 15 amino acids. Trimming shortened V by 0 bases and J by 8 bases, and 15 bases separated the two germline ends. CDR3 residues: CASSVGEAYLYEQFF. Written as DNA, the CDR3 is TGTGCCAGCAGCGTAGGAGAGGCATACCTCTATGAGCAGTTCTTC. Full variable domain (rest looked up from reference TRBV9 and TRBJ2-1): DSGVTQTPKHLITATGQRVTLRCSPRSGDLSVYWYQQSLDQGLQFLIQYYNGEERAKGNILERFSAQQFPDLHSELNLSSLELGDSALYFCASSVGEAYLYEQFFGPGTRLTVL.

Details on this clone: The sample contains more than one DNA sequence encoding this CDR3. The chain couples TRBV6-1 to TRBJ2-3; 7 bases match TRBD2. V was pared by 2 bases and J by 0 bases, with 2 bases of the junction left unmatched. There are 15 residues in the CDR3. Germline V gives CDR1 MNHNS, CDR2 SASEGT. The CDR3 nucleotides are TGTGCCAGCAGTGAAAGCGGGACTAGCACAGATACGCAGTATTTT. It codes for CASSESGTSTDTQYF.

The CDR3 DNA is TGTGCCAGCAGTGGGGCAGGGCCTGGCTACACCTTC. Translation: CASSGAGPGYTF. This chain connects TRBV6-1 to TRBJ1-2; D may be TRBD1 (5 bases). CDR3 length: 12 amino acids. CDR1 and CDR2 (germline): MNHNS, SASEGT. With 4 bases removed from V and 7 bases from J, the gap between germline ends came to 10 bases.

The J gene is TRBJ2-1, the V gene TRBV5-1, with 8 bases that match TRBD2. Trimming at V came to 0 bases and at J to 0 bases, leaving 8 bases not matched to a gene. This CDR3 comprises 18 residues. Germline values: CDR1 SGHRS, CDR2 YFSETQ. CDR3 nucleotides: TGCGCCAGCAGCTTGGTTGCGGGGGGACCTAGCTCCTACAATGAGCAGTTCTTC. Amino acids: CASSLVAGGPSSYNEQFF.

The chain employs TRBV5-5 and TRBJ1-5; D remains unclear. V was shortened by 3 bases and J by 1 base, with 5 bases between the two germline ends. The CDR3 covers 13 residues. Germline CDR1 SGHKS, CDR2 YYEKEE (reference sequence). This CDR3 reads CASSSVSNQPQHF. The CDR3 DNA reads TGTGCCAGCAGCTCTGTGAGCAATCAGCCCCAGCATTTT. Complete variable domain (other parts from reference TRBV5-5 and TRBJ1-5): DAGVTQSPTHLIKTRGQQVTLRCSPISGHKSVSWYQQVLGQGPQFIFQYYEKEERGRGNFPDRFSARQFPNYSSELNVNALLLGDSALYLCASSSVSNQPQHFGDGTRLSIL.

The chain links TRBV29-1 to TRBJ1-2, with D hard to call. V gave up 6 bases and J gave up 4 bases, with 18 bases separating them. From germline, CDR1 is SQVTM and CDR2 ANQGSEA. The CDR3 is made up of 14 amino acids. The chain's CDR3 is CSVVTAEVGYGYTF. CDR3 nucleotides: TGCAGCGTCGTAACAGCGGAGGTGGGCTATGGCTACACCTTC.

This chain links TRBV18 with TRBJ1-6, with no clear D. The V gene lost 5 bases and the J gene lost 7 bases, with 15 bases spanning the gap. The V gene's germline CDR1 is KGHSH and CDR2 LQKENI. The CDR3 has 15 residues. DNA for the CDR3: TGTGCCAGCTCAGCTCAAAATAGTCGGAATTCACCCCTCCACTTT. Its translation: CASSAQNSRNSPLHF.

V usage is TRBV29-1 and J usage is TRBJ2-7; 8 bases match TRBD2. Trimming at V came to 4 bases and at J to 2 bases, leaving 4 bases not matched to a gene. CDR3 length: 13 residues. Germline V gene data show CDR1 as SQVTM and CDR2 as ANQGSEA. The CDR3 is CSVGVAGPYEQYF. CDR3 DNA: TGCAGCGTTGGGGTAGCGGGGCCCTACGAGCAGTACTTC.